This TCR beta chain was retrieved from a study of CD4 T cell repertoires in COVID-19. Whole-study findings and limits: Suggested intraclonal diversification: top SARS-CoV-2-reactive clonotypes appeared in two or three memory subsets. Some SARS-CoV-2 clonotypes, between about 7 and 27%, recurred in SARS-CoV and/or HKU1 cultures.

The table came from immunoSEQ multiplex PCR; TCRdb's copy has only in-frame clones and leaves some out. The table shows tens of thousands of clones, with roughly 87% occurring only once. The junction had 8 bases not matched to a gene; V was cut back by 6 bases and J by 4 bases. The CDR3 consists of 16 residues. Germline V gene lookup returns CDR1 MRHNA and CDR2 SNTAGT. No culture step preceded sequencing of the ex vivo isolated memory T cells. Points on this clone: Its antigen is not identified.

The V call is TRBV6-4, the J call TRBJ2-1, with 11 positions matching TRBD2. Sample: central memory CD4+ T cells from blood, taken before the COVID-19 pandemic. The receptor comes from a human donor who had COVID-19. The CDR3 loop is CASRDTSGGPYNEQFF. The CDR3 region has the DNA TGTGCCAGCAGGGATACTAGCGGGGGCCCTTACAATGAGCAGTTCTTC.